These 10 T cell receptor beta chains were sequenced from one sample in a study of tissue T cells after allogeneic stem cell transplantation. Assay used: immunoSEQ multiplex PCR; TCRdb lists only in-frame clones, some missing. The sample yields about 43,000 clones, roughly 92% seen once. The input for sequencing was blood, taken before transplantation. Receptor source: a woman aged 35 to 70 who later had graft-versus-host disease after an allogeneic stem cell transplant.

J is TRBJ2-3 and V is TRBV9, with D perhaps assigned TRBD1 or TRBD2 (5 bases each). The germline V gene has CDR1 SGDLS and CDR2 YYNGEE. V was pared by 2 bases and J by 0 bases, with 10 bases between. The CDR3 is made up of 15 amino acids. The CDR3 bases are TGTGCCAGCAGCGTTTCCGGGGCTAGCACAGATACGCAGTATTTT. Its protein is CASSVSGASTDTQYF.

The genes are TRBV7-9 and TRBJ2-3; no firm D call. The CDR3 runs 12 residues. CDR1 and CDR2 from the germline V gene are SEHNR and FQNEAQ (reference sequence). Trimming stripped 3 bases from V and 6 bases from J, with 7 bases between. This CDR3 is CASSFMVDTQYF. The CDR3 DNA follows: TGTGCCAGCAGCTTCATGGTGGATACGCAGTATTTT.

The chain combines TRBV3-1 (or the pseudogene TRBV3-2) with TRBJ2-3; D is unclear. Per the germline V gene, CDR1 is LGHDT and CDR2 is YNNKEL (reference sequence). Trimming stripped 2 bases from V and 5 bases from J, with 2 bases between. The CDR3 has 11 amino acids. The CDR3 protein is CASSQQDTQYF. Here the CDR3 DNA reads TGTGCCAGCAGCCAACAAGATACGCAGTATTTT.

The V call is TRBV7-8, the J call TRBJ2-2; 16 positions match TRBD2. Trimming removed 5 bases from V and 5 bases from J; junction bases left unmatched: 11. CDR3 size: 19 residues. The germline gives CDR1 SGHVS, CDR2 FQNEAQ. The DNA for the CDR3 is TGTGCCAGCAGCACCCTTATAGGGACTAGCGGGAGGGAGACCGGGGAGCTGTTTTTT. It yields the protein CASSTLIGTSGRETGELFF.

The V call is TRBV6-5, the J call TRBJ1-1; tentative D call: TRBD1 (5 bases). CDR3 length: 15 residues. CDR1 and CDR2 (germline): MNHEY, SVGAGI. V lost 6 bases to trimming and J lost 0 bases, with 14 bases between them. The CDR3 nucleotides are TGTGCCAGCAGGGCCGACAGTGCTATGAACACTGAAGCTTTCTTT. Translation: CASRADSAMNTEAFF.

The chain carries TRBV12-3 or TRBV12-4 and TRBJ1-2, with D possibly being TRBD1 (6 bases). The CDR3 spans 12 residues. V shed 7 bases and J shed 4 bases, with 10 bases lying between them. Written as DNA, the CDR3 is TGTGCCAGCACCACAGGGTCCTATGGCTACACCTTC. It encodes CASTTGSYGYTF.

This clone was recorded a few times. This chain links TRBV10-3 with TRBJ1-2; no firm D call. The CDR3 sequence is 13 residues long. The germline gives CDR1 ENHRY, CDR2 SYGVKD. V lost 4 bases to trimming and J lost 3 bases, with 9 bases between them. The CDR3 reads CAISGGRDYGYTF. In nucleotides, the CDR3 is TGTGCCATCAGTGGGGGTCGTGACTATGGCTACACCTTC.

This chain links TRBV30 with TRBJ1-2; D is unclear. Germline assignment: CDR1 GTSNPN and CDR2 SVGIG (reference sequence). The V gene lost 4 bases and the J gene lost 7 bases, with 10 bases spanning the gap. This CDR3 spans 11 amino acids. The chain's CDR3 is CAWIYSAGYTF. Written as DNA, the CDR3 is TGTGCCTGGATCTATTCGGCTGGCTACACCTTC.

The chain links TRBV4-3 to TRBJ2-7; the match to TRBD1 covers 7 bases. J lost 4 bases, V lost 3 bases, and 3 bases had no gene match. CDR1 is LGHNA and CDR2 is YSLEER in the germline V gene. This CDR3 has 13 amino acids. In nucleotides, the CDR3 is TGCGCCAGCAGCCAGAGACAGGGATACGAGCAGTACTTC. It encodes CASSQRQGYEQYF.

V gene TRBV6-5 combines with J gene TRBJ2-7, with D perhaps TRBD2 (6 bases). Trimming removed 2 bases from V and 7 bases from J, with 12 bases in between. CDR1 is MNHEY and CDR2 is SVGAGI in the germline V gene. The CDR3 consists of 13 residues. CDR3: CASSYRVGGEQYF. CDR3 nucleotides: TGTGCCAGCAGTTACAGGGTTGGAGGGGAGCAGTACTTC.